The clone carrying this TCR beta chain turned up a few times. TRB rearrangements spanning V, D and J were amplified using mixed TRB-A/B primers. TCRdb re-analysed the multiplex PCR reads in MiXCR, keeping a single row per CDR3 protein. The data hold approximately 11,000 distinct CDR3 sequences, with about 33% observed a single time. The data originate from a study of T cell repertoires in aging, cancer and after chemotherapy. V was pared by 1 base and J by 5 bases, with 15 bases between. Per germline, CDR1 SGHVS and CDR2 FNYEAQ. The CDR3 totals 15 residues. The template was genomic DNA from peripheral blood, not RNA.

This receptor was obtained from a human donor in good health. The donor label of this sample is uncertain. Sequenced sample: blood. V usage is TRBV7-6 and J usage is TRBJ2-7; D is undetermined. This chain's CDR3 is CASSLEVRPSNEQYF. In DNA, the CDR3 is TGTGCCAGCAGCTTAGAGGTACGGCCCAGCAACGAGCAGTACTTC.